This entry describes one T cell receptor (beta chain). Its antigen is currently unknown. cDNA libraries for TCR beta contained unique molecular identifiers. cDNA molecules numbering 400,000 to 550,000 came from approximately 0.91 to 9.4 million T cells. TCRdb re-analysed the PCR reads in MiXCR, keeping a single row per CDR3 protein. The profile shows some 690,000 distinct CDR3 sequences, approximately 59% of them singletons. This sample was included in a study of post-analysis software for immune sequencing data. Germline V CDR1 and CDR2: SGHTA, FQGNSA. V was pared by 4 bases and J by 4 bases, with 13 bases between. The CDR3 extends over 14 amino acids. Study-level results: Controls had lower frequencies than patients of four or five TRBV segments, which included TRBV5-6, TRBV5-1 and TRBV20-1.

The sample was blood. This TCR came from a girl aged 2 to 9 with multiple sclerosis. This chain connects TRBV7-2 to TRBJ2-5; no clear D gene. CDR3 sequence: CASSYSEVAETQYF. The CDR3 DNA reads as TGTGCCAGCAGCTATTCCGAGGTGGCAGAGACCCAGTACTTC.